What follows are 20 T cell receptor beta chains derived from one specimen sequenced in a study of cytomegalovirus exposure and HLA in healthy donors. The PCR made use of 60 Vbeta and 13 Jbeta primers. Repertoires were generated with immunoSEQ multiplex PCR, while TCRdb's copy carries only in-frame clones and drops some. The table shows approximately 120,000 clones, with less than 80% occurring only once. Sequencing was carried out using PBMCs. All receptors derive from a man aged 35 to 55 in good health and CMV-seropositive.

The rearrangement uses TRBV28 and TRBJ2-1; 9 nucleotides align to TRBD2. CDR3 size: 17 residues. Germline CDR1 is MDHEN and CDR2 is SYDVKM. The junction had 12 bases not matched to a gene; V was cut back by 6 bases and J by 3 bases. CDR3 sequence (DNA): TGTGCCAGCAGGGGAACTTATAGCGGGAGAGGCTACAATGAGCAGTTCTTC. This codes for CASRGTYSGRGYNEQFF.

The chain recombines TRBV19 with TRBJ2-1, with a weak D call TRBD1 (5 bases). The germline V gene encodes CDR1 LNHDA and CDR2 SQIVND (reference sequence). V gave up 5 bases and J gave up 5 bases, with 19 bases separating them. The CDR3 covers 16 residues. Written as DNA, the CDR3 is TGTGCCAGTAGTCCCAAGACAGCTGCCCTAAACAATGAGCAGTTCTTC. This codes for CASSPKTAALNNEQFF.

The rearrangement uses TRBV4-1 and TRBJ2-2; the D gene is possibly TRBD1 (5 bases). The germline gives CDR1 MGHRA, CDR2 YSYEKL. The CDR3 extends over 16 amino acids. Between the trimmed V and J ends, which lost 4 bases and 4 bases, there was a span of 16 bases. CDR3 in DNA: TGCGCCAGCAGCCGACTGGACATGGGTCTCACCGGGGAGCTGTTTTTT. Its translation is CASSRLDMGLTGELFF.

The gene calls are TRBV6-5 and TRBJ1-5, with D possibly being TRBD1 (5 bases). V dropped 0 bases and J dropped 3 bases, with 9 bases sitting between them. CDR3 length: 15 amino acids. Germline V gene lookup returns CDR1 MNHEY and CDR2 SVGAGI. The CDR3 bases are TGTGCCAGCAGTTACTCCCGACAGAACAATCAGCCCCAGCATTTT. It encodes CASSYSRQNNQPQHF.

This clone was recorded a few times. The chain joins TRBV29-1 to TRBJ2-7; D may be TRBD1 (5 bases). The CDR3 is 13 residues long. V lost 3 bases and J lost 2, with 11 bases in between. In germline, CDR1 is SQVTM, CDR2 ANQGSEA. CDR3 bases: TGCAGCGTTGACGGCGACAGCCCCTACGAGCAGTACTTC. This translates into CSVDGDSPYEQYF.

CDR3 DNA sequence: TGTGCCAGCGCTACAGGGGCCTACACTGAAGCTTTCTTT. Translation gives CASATGAYTEAFF. The chain combines TRBV27 with TRBJ1-1, with TRBD1 matching 7 bases. The CDR3 length is 13 residues. Germline CDR1 and CDR2: MNHEY and SMNVEV (reference sequence). V trimming: 8 bases; J trimming: 3 bases; junction bases outside the gene matches: 6.

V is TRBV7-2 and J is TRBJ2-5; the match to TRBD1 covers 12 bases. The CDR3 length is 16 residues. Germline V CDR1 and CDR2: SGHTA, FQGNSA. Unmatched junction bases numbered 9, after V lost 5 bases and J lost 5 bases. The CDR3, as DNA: TGTGCCAGCAGCGCCCGGGACAGGGGGCGCCGGGAGACCCAGTACTTC. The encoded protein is CASSARDRGRRETQYF.

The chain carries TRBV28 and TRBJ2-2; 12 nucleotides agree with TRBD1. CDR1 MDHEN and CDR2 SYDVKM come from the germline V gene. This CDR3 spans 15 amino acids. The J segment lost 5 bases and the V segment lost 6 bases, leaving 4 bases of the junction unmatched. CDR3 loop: CASRRDRGPTGELFF. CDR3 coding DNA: TGTGCCAGCAGGCGGGACAGGGGGCCGACCGGGGAGCTGTTTTTT.

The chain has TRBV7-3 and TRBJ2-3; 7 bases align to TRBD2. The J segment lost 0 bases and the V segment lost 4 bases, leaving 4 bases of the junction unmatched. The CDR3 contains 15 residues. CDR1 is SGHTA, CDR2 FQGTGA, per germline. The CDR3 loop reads CASSSSGASTDTQYF. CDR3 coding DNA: TGTGCCAGCAGCTCTAGCGGAGCAAGCACAGATACGCAGTATTTT.

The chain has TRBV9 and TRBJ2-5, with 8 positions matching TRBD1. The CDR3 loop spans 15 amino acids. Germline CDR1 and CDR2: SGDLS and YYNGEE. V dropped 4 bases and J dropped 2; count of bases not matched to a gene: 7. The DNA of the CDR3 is TGTGCCAGCAGCTTTCGACAGGGGCTACAAGAGACCCAGTACTTC. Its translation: CASSFRQGLQETQYF.

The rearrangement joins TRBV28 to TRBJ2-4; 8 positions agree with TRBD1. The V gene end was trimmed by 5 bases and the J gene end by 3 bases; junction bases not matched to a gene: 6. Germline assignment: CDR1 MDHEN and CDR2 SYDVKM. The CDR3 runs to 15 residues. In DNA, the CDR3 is TGTGCCAGCAGTGAAAGCGGACAGGGCAAAAACATTCAGTACTTC. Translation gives CASSESGQGKNIQYF.

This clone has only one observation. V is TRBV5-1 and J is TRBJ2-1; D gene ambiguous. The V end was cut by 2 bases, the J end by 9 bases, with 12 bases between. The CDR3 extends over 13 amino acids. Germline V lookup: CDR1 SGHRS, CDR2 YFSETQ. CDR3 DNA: TGCGCCAGCAGCTTAATTGTAAGAGGTGAGCAGTTCTTC. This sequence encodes CASSLIVRGEQFF.

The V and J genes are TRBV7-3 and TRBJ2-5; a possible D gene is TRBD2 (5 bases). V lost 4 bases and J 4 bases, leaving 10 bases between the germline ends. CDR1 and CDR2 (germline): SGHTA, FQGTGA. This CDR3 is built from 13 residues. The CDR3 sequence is CASSSAGLETQYF. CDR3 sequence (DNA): TGTGCCAGCAGCTCGGCCGGACTAGAGACCCAGTACTTC.

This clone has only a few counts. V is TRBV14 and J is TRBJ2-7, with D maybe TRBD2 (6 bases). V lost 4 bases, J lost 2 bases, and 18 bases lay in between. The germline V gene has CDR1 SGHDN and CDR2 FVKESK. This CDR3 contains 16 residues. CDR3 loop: CASSLRGGGLTYEQYF. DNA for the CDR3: TGTGCCAGCAGCCTCAGAGGTGGAGGGCTGACCTACGAGCAGTACTTC.

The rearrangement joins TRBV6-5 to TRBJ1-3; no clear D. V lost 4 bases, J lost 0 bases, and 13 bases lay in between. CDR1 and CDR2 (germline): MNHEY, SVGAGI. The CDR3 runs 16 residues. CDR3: CASSSPKTSSGNTIYF. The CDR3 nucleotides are TGTGCCAGCAGTTCTCCGAAGACAAGCTCTGGAAACACCATATATTTT.

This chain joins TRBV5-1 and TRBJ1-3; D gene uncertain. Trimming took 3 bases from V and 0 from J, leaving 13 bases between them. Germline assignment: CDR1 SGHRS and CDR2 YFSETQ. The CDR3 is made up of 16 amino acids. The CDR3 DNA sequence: TGCGCCAGCAGCTCCTCTCTGACAAGCTCTGGAAACACCATATATTTT. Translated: CASSSSLTSSGNTIYF. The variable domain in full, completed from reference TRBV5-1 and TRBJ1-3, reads KAGVTQTPRYLIKTRGQQVTLSCSPISGHRSVSWYQQTPGQGLQFLFEYFSETQRNKGNFPGRFSGRQFSNSRSEMNVSTLELGDSALYLCASSSSLTSSGNTIYFGEGSWLTVV.

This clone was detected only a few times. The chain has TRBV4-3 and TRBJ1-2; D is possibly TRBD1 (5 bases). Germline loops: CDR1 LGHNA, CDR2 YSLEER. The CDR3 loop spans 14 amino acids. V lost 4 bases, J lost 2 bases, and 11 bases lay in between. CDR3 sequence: CASSRPGLNYGYTF. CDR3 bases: TGCGCCAGCAGCCGGCCAGGGCTCAACTATGGCTACACCTTC.

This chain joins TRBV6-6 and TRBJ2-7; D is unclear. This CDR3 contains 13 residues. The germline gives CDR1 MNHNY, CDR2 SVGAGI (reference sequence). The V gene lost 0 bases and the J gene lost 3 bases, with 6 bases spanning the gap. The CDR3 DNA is TGTGCCAGCAGTTACTCGACTGTCTACGAGCAGTACTTC. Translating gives CASSYSTVYEQYF.

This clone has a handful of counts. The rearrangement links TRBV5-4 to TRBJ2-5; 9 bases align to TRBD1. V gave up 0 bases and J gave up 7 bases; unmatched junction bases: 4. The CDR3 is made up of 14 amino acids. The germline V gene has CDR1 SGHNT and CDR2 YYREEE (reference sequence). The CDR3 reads CASSLDGTGRTQYF. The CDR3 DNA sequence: TGTGCCAGCAGCTTGGATGGGACAGGGCGGACCCAGTACTTC.

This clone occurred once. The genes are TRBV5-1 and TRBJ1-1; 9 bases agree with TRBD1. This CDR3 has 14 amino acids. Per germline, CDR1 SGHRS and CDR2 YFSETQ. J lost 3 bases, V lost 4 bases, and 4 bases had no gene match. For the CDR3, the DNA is TGCGCCAGCAGCGCGGGGGACAGGGACACTGAAGCTTTCTTT. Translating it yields CASSAGDRDTEAFF.